This T cell receptor (beta chain) was sequenced for a study of OX40 agonist ivuxolimab in advanced cancers. On the study more broadly: Ivuxolimab, an antibody that agonizes OX40 (CD134), was administered to the patients.

Study-level points and caveats: On average, CD8+ T cells had more expanded clones than CD4+.

Note on this clone: Its specificity is unknown.

Sequencing used immunoSEQ multiplex PCR; TCRdb keeps in-frame clones, though not all of them. The sample records about 33,000 clones, 65% to 85% being singletons. This TCR came from an adult with an advanced solid tumor such as melanoma, head and neck, liver or kidney cancer. Sequencing used CD4+ or CD8+ T cells sorted from blood, obtained in a trial of the OX40 agonist ivuxolimab.

The DNA for the CDR3 is TGTGCCAGCAGCTTACCGGGACGTAGCTCCTACGAGCAGTACTTC. As protein: CASSLPGRSSYEQYF. The V and J genes are TRBV11-1 and TRBJ2-7, with D perhaps being TRBD1 or TRBD2 (5 bases each). Per the germline V gene, CDR1 is SGHAT and CDR2 is FQDESV (reference sequence). V was clipped by 2 bases and J by 0 bases, with 11 bases between them. This CDR3 has 15 amino acids.